This T cell receptor beta chain appears in the sequencing data of a study of cytomegalovirus exposure and HLA in healthy donors (dated by TCRdb to between 2016 and 2019). Study-wide context: In an earlier analysis of 587 of the donors, 250 to 350 Gb of sequence data and 90 million to 120 million unique TCR beta sequences from 150 million to 200 million T cells were reported. High-throughput TCR immunosequencing, statistical association of individual TCRs with disease status, and machine learning were combined to predict cytomegalovirus infection status. Donor age, sex, ethnicity and CMV serostatus were compiled together with the repertoire data. In an earlier analysis of a few hundred of the donors, high-throughput TCR beta sequencing was used to judge whether each TCR beta V gene segment behaved as functional or pseudogenic. All discovery cohort repertoires had been generated on a single sequencing platform. Rather than drawing on any new phenotypic data, the later analysis identified candidate immune exposures from TCR beta sequences and the way those sequences occurred across donors. Using immunosequencing, the study profiled T cell repertoires from 640 or so subjects and related those repertoires to cytomegalovirus serostatus. In a later genetic analysis, genome-wide SNP genotypes for about 65% of the 666 donors were used, and that subset was treated as a discovery cohort. A later analysis re-examined previously published TCR beta repertoires from 600 to 700 donors and added high-resolution HLA genotyping to investigate patterns of TCR occurrence. In addition to the first cohort of approximately 670 subjects, a separate validation cohort of approximately 130 different subjects was used. The number of typed donors differed by locus: about 620-630 for A, B, C, DRB1 and DQB1; some 500 for DQA1; 606 for DPA1; and 450 to 480 for DPB1. Around 300 gigabases of sequencing data and 80 million or so unique TCR sequences were included in an early release covering several hundred HLA-typed donors. HLA typing covered class I and class II loci at four-digit resolution. The study was designed to test whether signatures of past pathogen exposure could be identified by cataloging public T cell receptors. Roughly 5 DR-DQ haplotypes were handled as single units for association and clustering, since linkage in the cohort was strong. The genetic ancestry cluster associated with self-reported Caucasian donors included approximately 85% of the approximately 400 genotyped donors. Across around 400 genotyped donors of the cohort, an average of roughly 250,000 unique TCR beta nucleotide sequences per donor were sequenced, and roughly 18% of those sequences were non-productive. On the study overall, not on this receptor specifically: V-gene and J-gene trimming of TCR beta chains was associated with a missense DCLRE1C variant in a later genetic analysis, and the association was replicated in an independent cohort. This cohort had only TCR beta chains sequenced, and the lack of alpha or paired-chain data limited which features could be detected. A further reported finding was that TCR beta sequences accurately predicted the HLA-A and HLA-B alleles for most subjects in the first cohort. Cytomegalovirus status was reported to be diagnosed by the classifier with high specificity and sensitivity in both the original and validation cohorts. In an earlier analysis of 587 of the donors, most TCR beta V segments appeared in productive rearrangements about 87% or about 30% of the time, broadly matching IMGT annotations. According to a later analysis, most CMV-associated TCR beta chains appeared to be HLA-restricted, and the HLA associations seemed to be driven largely by CMV exposure. When HLA alleles, especially DR and DQ, strongly co-occurred, TCR associations were difficult to assign to individual alleles. A later analysis reported that several top co-occurrence clusters appeared linked to parvovirus B19, influenza, CMV and Epstein-Barr virus. In a later analysis, more than 15,000 TCR beta sequences were associated with specific HLA alleles at a false discovery rate of 0.05. Compared with the 666-donor mean, donors in an Asian-associated ancestry cluster had fewer N-insertions in productive TCRs, according to a later genetic analysis. It was suggested by the authors that the approach could potentially be generalized to other disease states and immunological phenotypes. The 87-base-pair reads could not distinguish some IMGT-functional V segments, including TRBV6-2 and TRBV6-3, so those segments were excluded. Roughly uniform sequencing depth across donors was assumed in presence/absence analyses, although this assumption may not hold. A cluster of highly shared sequence variants was judged likely to be a technical artifact of the sequencing pipeline. The only immune exposure information available for the cohort was CMV serostatus. A total of 150 to 200 TCR beta chains were listed by the study as associated with cytomegalovirus. Linkage disequilibrium might explain the correlated functional status among segregating V segments, but an unknown experimental factor could not be ruled out. Most TCR sequences were observed very rarely across donors, whereas some public TCRs were present in many individuals. According to a later analysis, TCR association rates differed among HLA loci, with DRB1 alleles showing the most associated TCRs and HLA-C alleles showing the fewest. Because HLA typing was unavailable for some donors at each locus, only the typed subset was used in association tests. In vitro tests confirmed that a few of the cytomegalovirus-associated TCR beta chains recognize cytomegalovirus antigens. In a later analysis, HLA-associated TCR beta chains showed more clonal expansion and lower generation probabilities than non-associated chains that were equally common. Because counts were too low, under 20 rarely observed V segments, including chromosome 9 orphons, were left out of the earlier analysis of several hundred of the donors.

The germline V gene sets CDR1 to SGHRS and CDR2 to YFSETQ. Trimming takes 4 bases off V and 1 base off J; junction bases not matched to a gene: 2. The CDR3 holds 16 amino acids from the cysteine to the phenylalanine. Just CDR3 DNA is preserved here, 48 bases in frame from base 1. As regards this clone: It has no known antigen specificity. Per-base quality was not reported, and no clone a single base away is much larger than it.

The cohort comprised around 690 healthy bone marrow donors. At the time of sampling, every cohort member was nominally healthy, though immune exposures that went unrecorded were likely present. The donor tested CMV seronegative, placing the donor among the roughly 350 seronegative members of the cohort. Each donor provided a peripheral blood sample, and peripheral blood mononuclear cells were used for TCR beta sequencing. The Qiagen DNeasy Blood Extraction Kit was used to extract genomic DNA from the blood cell samples. The library was prepared using the immunoSEQ multiplex PCR assay. For the multiplex PCR, a mixture combining 60 forward primers for TCR Vbeta segments and 13 reverse primers for TCR Jbeta segments was used. Amplification of the CDR3 region of rearranged TCR beta genes was performed with a multiplex PCR assay on genomic DNA. The amplified TCR beta libraries were sequenced on the Illumina HiSeq System as 87-base-pair reads. Concerning the study's data processing: Across the 600 to 700 repertoires, a later analysis counted 78 million or so unique TCR beta chains, some 11 million of which were shared by at least two donors. To remove PCR and sequencing errors, raw reads were error-corrected and collapsed into unique sequences using a nearest-neighbor algorithm that merged closely related sequences. V, D and J gene segments were assigned by aligning CDR3 sequences to IMGT reference sequences. For a sequence to be retained, a match of at least six nucleotides to both a V gene segment and a J gene segment was required. A rearrangement counted as productive if the CDR3 had no stop codons and remained in frame with V and J, and every other rearrangement counted as non-productive. Following IMGT convention, CDR3 was defined as the stretch from the second conserved V-encoded cysteine up to the conserved J-encoded phenylalanine. Sequences without an unambiguous match to a single V gene segment were excluded from the earlier analysis of 450 to 750 of the donors. An earlier analysis of a few hundred of the donors called V segments functional above 56.7% productive rearrangements and segregating when the between-donor standard deviation exceeded 5%. A statistical classification framework was built for diagnosing cytomegalovirus status from the catalog of TCR beta chain sequences. In a later analysis, TCR nucleotide sequences were compared against IMGT/GENE-DB human TR gene sequences so that V and J genes could be assigned. In a later analysis, CDR3 sequences and most-parsimonious VDJ recombination scenarios were assigned using the TCRdist pipeline. In a later analysis, each TCR beta chain was defined by its CDR3 amino acid sequence together with its V-gene family, and reads lacking a unique V-gene family were excluded. In a later analysis, around 600 highly shared, low-generation-probability nucleotide sequences were removed to address suspected cross-contamination and a sequencing artifact. In a later analysis, a clonal expansion index for each public chain was calculated from normalized within-repertoire ranks of inferred template counts. Generation probabilities in a later analysis came from a VDJ recombination model fitted to out-of-frame rearrangements, and those results were checked against IGoR. Hypergeometric tests were used in a later analysis to score TCR-TCR, TCR-HLA and TCR-CMV co-occurrence, with a repertoire-size bias correction applied to the TCR pairs. To estimate false discovery rates, a later analysis permuted the HLA or CMV assignments 20 times. In a later analysis, co-occurring TCRs were grouped using DBSCAN, and TCRdist sequence similarity was added for clustering within HLA-allele-positive subsets. Repertoires with fewer than 30,000 or more than 120,000 public chains, plus five repertoires with anomalous nucleotide sharing, were excluded from co-occurrence clustering. Sourced from immuneACCESS, this table was stored by TCRdb with only in-frame sequences that have V and J called. A share of the clones is absent; for the studies checked, an unresolved V gene accounts for under half, and the remainder has no known explanation. The DNA gave D and trimming, while V, J and clone size come from that table. The sample table holds some 130,000 clones, of which about 76% were seen once. 1.3% to 1.5% of the sample goes to the ten largest clones.

The V gene is TRBV5-1 and the J gene is TRBJ2-2; 12 central nucleotides agree with TRBD2. Sequenced sample: PBMCs. The sequence came from a middle-aged woman in good health and CMV-seronegative. The CDR3 region: CASSRLAGVNTGELFF. The DNA sequence is as follows: TGCGCCAGCAGCAGACTAGCGGGGGTGAACACCGGGGAGCTGTTTTTT.